The clone carrying this T cell receptor beta chain showed up many times. Germline loops: CDR1 MNHEY, CDR2 SMNVEV (reference sequence). The CDR3 loop spans 14 amino acids. V lost 0 bases and J lost 5, with 10 bases in between. Combining iRepertoire HTBI primers with Arm-PCR of CDR3 regions, the authors built TCR beta libraries. TCRdb processed the multiplex PCR reads anew with MiXCR; each CDR3 protein has one entry. The repertoire holds roughly 430,000 distinct CDR3 sequences, around 17% seen once, with roughly 10% in the top ten. Regarding time point: newly diagnosed GD, antithyroid drugs for less than 3 months. PBMC-derived RNA was used for the TCR library. The data stem from a study of regulatory T cells in long-lasting Graves disease. These data also featured in a second study, about T cells in Graves' hyperthyroidism and ophthalmopathy.

The source of this sequence is a woman aged 30 to 39 with Graves disease. The chain links TRBV27 to TRBJ1-1; D gene unclear. The source was peripheral blood mononuclear cells (PBMCs), collected at new diagnosis, from a patient treated with antithyroid drugs. CDR3 loop: CASSLSSGGTEAFF. Written as DNA, the CDR3 is TGTGCCAGCAGTTTATCGTCTGGTGGAACTGAAGCTTTCTTT.